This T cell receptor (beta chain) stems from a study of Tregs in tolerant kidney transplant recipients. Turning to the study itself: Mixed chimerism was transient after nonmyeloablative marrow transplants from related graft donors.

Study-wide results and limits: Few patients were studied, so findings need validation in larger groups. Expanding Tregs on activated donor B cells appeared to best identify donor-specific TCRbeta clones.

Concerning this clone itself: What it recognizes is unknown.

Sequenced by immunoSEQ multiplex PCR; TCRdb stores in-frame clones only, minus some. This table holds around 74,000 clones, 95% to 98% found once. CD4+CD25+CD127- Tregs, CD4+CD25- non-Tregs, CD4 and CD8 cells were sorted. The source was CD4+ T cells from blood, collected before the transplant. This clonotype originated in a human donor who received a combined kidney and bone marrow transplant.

CDR3: CASSQYGGSYEQYF. CDR3 sequence (DNA): TGCGCCAGCAGCCAATACGGGGGCTCCTACGAGCAGTACTTC. The chain employs TRBV4-3 and TRBJ2-7; D possibly corresponds to TRBD2 (6 bases). The CDR3 has 14 amino acids. CDR1 LGHNA and CDR2 YSLEER come from the germline V gene. V gave up 2 bases and J gave up 0 bases, with 8 bases separating them.